This entry lists 21 T cell receptor beta chains sequenced from one sample in a study of control samples from healthy donors and cancer patients. Profiled with immunoSEQ multiplex PCR; TCRdb holds only in-frame clones, not every one. The sample shows roughly 190,000 clones, 91% of them seen only once. Sequenced material: blood. These receptors all stem from a woman between 25 and 40 years old in good health.

The chain recombines TRBV3-1 (or the pseudogene TRBV3-2) with TRBJ2-7; tentatively, D is TRBD1 (6 bases). Looked up from germline, CDR1 is LGHDT and CDR2 is YNNKEL (reference sequence). This CDR3 spans 12 amino acids. V was clipped by 1 base and J by 6 bases, with 7 bases between them. CDR3 residues: CASSQGGGEQYF. As DNA, the CDR3 is TGTGCCAGCAGCCAAGGAGGGGGCGAGCAGTACTTC.

This sequence joins TRBV29-1 and TRBJ1-2, with D tentatively TRBD1 (6 bases). The CDR3 is 13 amino acids. Trimming stripped 7 bases from V and 0 bases from J, with 12 bases between. Looked up from germline, CDR1 is SQVTM and CDR2 is ANQGSEA. The CDR3 DNA sequence: TGCAGCGCCGGACAGTTAGCTAACTATGGCTACACCTTC. It specifies CSAGQLANYGYTF.

V and J are TRBV19 and TRBJ2-7, with 11 bases matching TRBD1. Unmatched junction bases numbered 5, after V lost 3 bases and J lost 4 bases. Germline V lookup: CDR1 LNHDA, CDR2 SQIVND (reference sequence). The length of the CDR3 is 15 residues. DNA of the CDR3: TGTGCCAGTAGTATGGCCGGGACAGGGGGTTACGAGCAGTACTTC. As protein: CASSMAGTGGYEQYF. Together with reference TRBV19 and TRBJ2-7, the CDR3 gives the full variable domain: DGGITQSPKYLFRKEGQNVTLSCEQNLNHDAMYWYRQDPGQGLRLIYYSQIVNDFQKGDIAEGYSVSREKKESFPLTVTSAQKNPTAFYLCASSMAGTGGYEQYFGPGTRLTVT.

The chain carries TRBV10-2 and TRBJ2-3; 7 positions agree with TRBD1. Looked up from germline, CDR1 is WSHSY and CDR2 is SAAADI. V was pared by 3 bases and J by 1 base, with 1 base of the junction left unmatched. This CDR3 region has 14 residues. As DNA, the CDR3 is TGCGCCAGCAGTGATGGGACAGGCACAGATACGCAGTATTTT. It is translated as CASSDGTGTDTQYF.

The chain is built from TRBV30 and TRBJ2-1; 9 nucleotides line up with TRBD1. After removal of 3 bases from V and 5 bases from J, the junction contained 5 bases not matched to a gene. The CDR3 totals 14 residues. CDR1 is GTSNPN and CDR2 is SVGIG in the germline V gene (reference sequence). CDR3 in amino acids: CAWRWGTGHNEQFF. The CDR3 coding sequence is TGTGCCTGGAGGTGGGGGACAGGGCACAATGAGCAGTTCTTC.

The chain uses TRBV6-1 and TRBJ1-2, with TRBD1 matching 11 bases. J was trimmed by 6 bases and V by 4 bases; bases with no gene match: 10. CDR1 and CDR2 from the germline V gene are MNHNS and SASEGT. This CDR3 has 16 amino acids. CDR3 coding DNA: TGTGCCAGCAGTGTCGGTCCCGGGACAGGGGGGGATGGCTACACCTTC. Amino acids: CASSVGPGTGGDGYTF.

V usage is TRBV5-1 and J usage is TRBJ2-7, with 8 bases matching TRBD1. J was trimmed by 2 bases and V by 4 bases; bases with no gene match: 2. The CDR3 has 13 amino acids. Looked up from germline, CDR1 is SGHRS and CDR2 is YFSETQ. The DNA for the CDR3 is TGCGCCAGCAGCCAACAGGGGGCCTACGAGCAGTACTTC. This translates into CASSQQGAYEQYF.

The CDR3 coding sequence is TGTGCCAGCAGTCCCGCGACAGACTACGAGCAGTACTTC. It encodes CASSPATDYEQYF. The chain is built from TRBV27 and TRBJ2-7; maybe TRBD1 (5 bases). The V end was cut by 5 bases, the J end by 3 bases, with 11 bases between. The CDR3 is 13 residues long. CDR1 is MNHEY and CDR2 is SMNVEV in the germline V gene (reference sequence).

This chain joins TRBV15 and TRBJ2-3, with a weak D call TRBD2 (7 bases). This CDR3 comprises 18 residues. CDR1 LNHNV and CDR2 YYDKDF come from the germline V gene (reference sequence). The V end was cut by 9 bases, the J end by 4 bases, with 29 bases between. The CDR3 nucleotides read TGTGCCACGAACAGGGAGGAGGCAGCGGGATGGGGAGCAGATACGCAGTATTTT. This gives the protein CATNREEAAGWGADTQYF.

This chain links TRBV7-2 with TRBJ1-6, with D perhaps TRBD1 (6 bases). The CDR3 length is 14 residues. Germline CDR1 is SGHTA and CDR2 is FQGNSA. Trimming shortened V by 2 bases and J by 5 bases, and 7 bases separated the two germline ends. CDR3 loop: CASSLRDNNSPLHF. In DNA form, the CDR3 reads TGTGCCAGCAGCTTAAGGGACAATAATTCACCCCTCCACTTT.

Only a few counts were recorded for this clone. The chain recombines TRBV5-6 with TRBJ2-6, with D unresolved. CDR1 is SGHDT, CDR2 YYEEEE, per germline. V was cut by 4 bases and J by 3 bases, with 5 bases left in between. This CDR3 is 13 amino acids long. In DNA, the CDR3 is TGTGCCAGCAGCAGGGTTGGGGCCAACGTCCTGACTTTC. It specifies CASSRVGANVLTF. Full variable domain (outside the CDR3, taken from reference TRBV5-6 and TRBJ2-6): DAGVTQSPTHLIKTRGQQVTLRCSPKSGHDTVSWYQQALGQGPQFIFQYYEEEERQRGNFPDRFSGHQFPNYSSELNVNALLLGDSALYLCASSRVGANVLTFGAGSRLTVL.

The chain couples TRBV27 to TRBJ2-7, with 8 bases that match TRBD2. Germline CDR1 and CDR2: MNHEY and SMNVEV (reference sequence). The CDR3 length is 15 residues. V gave up 1 base and J gave up 6 bases; unmatched junction bases: 8. CDR3 region: CASSLFMGSGGEQYF. The CDR3 nucleotides are TGTGCCAGCAGTTTATTTATGGGGAGCGGGGGCGAGCAGTACTTC.

The V call is TRBV6-5, the J call TRBJ2-2; D perhaps matches TRBD1 (6 bases). The CDR3 is 13 residues long. The ends were cut back, 6 bases at V and 4 bases at J, with 9 bases in the middle. Germline V gene lookup returns CDR1 MNHEY and CDR2 SVGAGI. This CDR3 reads CASRQGVTGELFF. CDR3 DNA sequence: TGTGCCAGCAGACAGGGCGTCACCGGGGAGCTGTTTTTT.

This clone was detected only a few times. The chain has TRBV6-5 and TRBJ1-3, with 7 nucleotides matching TRBD1. There are 13 residues in the CDR3. V was clipped by 11 bases and J by 5 bases; unmatched bases: 9. Germline V gene lookup returns CDR1 MNHEY and CDR2 SVGAGI. Here the CDR3 reads CAGTGENRNTIYF. CDR3 DNA sequence: TGTGCCGGCACAGGGGAGAATAGAAACACCATATATTTT.

The gene calls are TRBV30 and TRBJ2-7; 9 bases align to TRBD1. V shed 0 bases and J 2 bases; nucleotides not matched to a gene: 11. The CDR3 runs 17 residues. Germline CDR1 is GTSNPN and CDR2 is SVGIG (reference sequence). The CDR3 bases are TGTGCCTGGAGTGTATCCCCGGGACAGGGAAAAACCTACGAGCAGTACTTC. It yields the protein CAWSVSPGQGKTYEQYF.

V gene TRBV16 combines with J gene TRBJ1-4; 8 bases fit TRBD1. V lost 6 bases, J lost 8 bases, and 2 bases stayed unmatched. There are 12 residues in the CDR3. Germline V gene data show CDR1 as KGHSY and CDR2 as FQNENV. The CDR3 region has the DNA TGTGCCAGCAGACGACAGGGGGAAAAACTGTTTTTT. Translation gives CASRRQGEKLFF.

The chain recombines TRBV4-2 with TRBJ2-7; 13 bases map to TRBD2. The germline V gene has CDR1 LGHNA and CDR2 YNFKEQ. The CDR3 runs to 15 residues. J lost 3 bases, V lost 3 bases, and 2 bases had no gene match. The CDR3 DNA is TGTGCCAGCAGCCAGGGACTAGCGGGAAGCTACGAGCAGTACTTC. This encodes CASSQGLAGSYEQYF.

The rearrangement joins TRBV19 to TRBJ1-6; the D is unclear. Germline V gene sequence: CDR1 LNHDA, CDR2 SQIVND (reference sequence). The CDR3 has 14 amino acids. Trimming took 5 bases from V and 0 from J, leaving 5 bases between them. The CDR3 sequence is CASSVSSYNSPLHF. As DNA, the CDR3 is TGTGCCAGTAGTGTGAGCTCCTATAATTCACCCCTCCACTTT.

The V call is TRBV27, the J call TRBJ2-1; 7 nucleotides align to TRBD1. The CDR3 length is 13 residues. CDR1 is MNHEY and CDR2 is SMNVEV in the germline V gene (reference sequence). The V and J ends lost 4 bases and 7 bases, in that order; junction bases with no gene match: 4. CDR3 loop: CASSSDRVNEQFF. CDR3 DNA: TGTGCCAGCAGTTCAGACAGGGTTAATGAGCAGTTCTTC.

This rearrangement joins TRBV5-1 to TRBJ2-4, with D hard to call. With 4 bases removed from V and 0 bases from J, the gap between germline ends came to 14 bases. This CDR3 contains 16 residues. Germline V CDR1 and CDR2: SGHRS, YFSETQ. The CDR3 DNA follows: TGCGCCAGCAGCAATTCAAGCCTGCTAGCCAAAAACATTCAGTACTTC. Protein product: CASSNSSLLAKNIQYF.

The V and J genes are TRBV13 and TRBJ1-2; 8 bases map to TRBD1. This CDR3 comprises 14 residues. Looked up from germline, CDR1 is PRHDT and CDR2 is FYEKMQ (reference sequence). With 4 bases clipped from V and 7 bases from J, the junction kept 8 bases outside the gene matches. The CDR3 nucleotides are TGTGCCAGCAGCTCCAGACAGGGGCGAGGTGGCTACACCTTC. Translating gives CASSSRQGRGGYTF.